Below are 4 T cell receptor beta chains sequenced from a single sample in a study of T cells in Graves' hyperthyroidism and ophthalmopathy. Amplified TCR beta CDR3 regions came from RNA transcripts. During a first-round RT-PCR of the TCR CDR3, the HTBI primer set was used. TCRdb re-analysed the multiplex PCR reads in MiXCR, keeping a single row per CDR3 protein. The sample records approximately 590,000 distinct CDR3 sequences, roughly 14% being singletons. Specimen: blood. Receptor source: a woman aged 25 to 45 with Graves' hyperthyroidism.

This clonotype was detected only a few times. This chain uses TRBV5-1 with TRBJ2-2; 11 bases map to TRBD2. V shed 0 bases and J 1 base; nucleotides not matched to a gene: 2. The CDR3 has 17 amino acids. Germline values: CDR1 SGHRS, CDR2 YFSETQ. Here the CDR3 reads CASSLELAGVNTGELFF. CDR3 sequence (DNA): TGCGCCAGCAGCTTGGAACTAGCGGGAGTGAACACCGGGGAGCTGTTTTTT.

Note on this clonotype: The junction and the germline gene differ at one end; a read error may be behind it. CDR3 sequence: CASSYGQSGAEASF. In DNA, the CDR3 is TGTGCCAGCAGTTACGGACAGTCTGGGGCTGAAGCTTCCTTT. The rearrangement joins TRBV6-2 or TRBV6-3 to TRBJ1-1; D may be TRBD1 (6 bases). CDR3 length: 14 residues. From germline, CDR1 is MNHEY and CDR2 SVGEGT.

This clonotype appeared a few times. The chain joins TRBV10-3 to TRBJ2-2; D gene uncertain. The ends were cut back, 6 bases at V and 1 base at J, with 3 bases in the middle. This CDR3 has 12 residues. Germline V gene lookup returns CDR1 ENHRY and CDR2 SYGVKD. The DNA for the CDR3 is TGTGCCATCAGCGAGAACACCGGGGAGCTGTTTTTT. Protein sequence: CAISENTGELFF.

The chain uses TRBV4-2 and TRBJ2-7; D is undetermined. Trimming shortened V by 4 bases and J by 3 bases, and 13 bases separated the two germline ends. Germline assignment: CDR1 LGHNA and CDR2 YNFKEQ. This CDR3 contains 14 residues. The CDR3 region is CASSRIGHNYEQYF. The CDR3 nucleotides are TGTGCCAGCAGCCGGATTGGGCACAACTACGAGCAGTACTTC.